Listed below are T cell receptor beta chains from one sample, sequenced in a study of molecular identifiers for immune sequencing clone quantification. TCRdb re-called the PCR reads through MiXCR, storing one row per CDR3 protein. Of 90,000 or so distinct CDR3 sequences in the sample, roughly a fifth are singletons; the top ten hold 1% to 1.2%. The sequencing input was naive CD8+ T cells from blood, with Jurkat cell RNA spiked in. The receptors were sampled from a human donor in good health. Some libraries in this study had Jurkat cell RNA spiked in. The CDR3 runs from the conserved cysteine through the conserved F or W. Each record gives: CDR3 protein, clone size, J gene, V gene. Not all rows give a size; the values are once, few, many and, for expanded clones, a class.

CASSQGIAITGELFF | . | TRBJ2-2 | TRBV4-3
CASSWRGDYEQYF | . | TRBJ2-7 | TRBV27
CSARAQSGEKKPADTQYF | many | TRBJ2-3 | TRBV20-1
CASTAGLSTDTQYF | many | TRBJ2-3 | TRBV12-3/TRBV12-4
CASSLWPSTDTQYF | many | TRBJ2-3 | TRBV7-2
CASSLGLGQGADTQYF | . | TRBJ2-3 | TRBV7-9
CASSIGTGNYEQCF | few | TRBJ2-7 | TRBV19
CSARNGLAGYNEQFF | . | TRBJ2-1 | TRBV20-1
CASSPRTGPVNQPQHF | many | TRBJ1-5 | TRBV28
CASSQSTVGAGQPQHF | . | TRBJ1-5 | TRBV16
CASSQEGGQGRFF | many | TRBJ2-1 | TRBV4-1
CASSLVGSADTQYF | . | TRBJ2-3 | TRBV5-4
CASSLGSNEQFF | many | TRBJ2-1 | TRBV19
CAIRDLRGQYF | . | TRBJ2-7 | TRBV2
CSVWGQGASEQFF | many | TRBJ2-1 | TRBV29-1
CASSTYGQGADIIGELFF | few | TRBJ2-2 | TRBV5-1
CASSLGTIYEQYF | . | TRBJ2-7 | TRBV27